This is a list of T cell receptor beta chains from one sample in a study of molecular identifiers for immune sequencing clone quantification. TCRdb independently ran MiXCR on the PCR reads; one entry per CDR3 protein. The table includes around 480,000 distinct CDR3 sequences, about 20% detected once. The sample was naive CD8+ T cells from blood, with Jurkat cell RNA spiked in. These receptors all stem from a human donor in good health. Some libraries in this study had Jurkat cell RNA spiked in. The CDR3 runs from the conserved cysteine through the conserved F or W. Fields, in order: D gene, CDR3 length, V gene, J gene, CDR3 protein. A D gene is named only where the DNA matches it firmly.

>NA|14|TRBV13|TRBJ2-7
CASSPRDTVYEQYF
>NA|15|TRBV4-2|TRBJ1-1
CASSQAQTMNTEAFF
>NA|16|TRBV13|TRBJ2-1
CASSSAGLRSYNEQFF
>NA|14|TRBV4-3|TRBJ1-4
CASSQDTGVEKLFF
>NA|15|TRBV7-9|TRBJ2-4
CASSHPPTEGNIQYF
>NA|16|TRBV11-2|TRBJ2-5
CASTPALVWGQETQYF
>TRBD1|15|TRBV28|TRBJ2-7
CASSTRDRGAYEQYF
>NA|14|TRBV14|TRBJ2-5
CASSQYKRAETQYF
>NA|15|TRBV7-3|TRBJ2-1
CASRPGIGPANEQFF
>NA|13|TRBV6-6|TRBJ2-7
CASSYLQEGEQYF
>NA|16|TRBV4-3|TRBJ2-2
CASSQDSGGRTGELFF
>NA|13|TRBV12-3/TRBV12-4|TRBJ1-5
CASSFYRNQPQHF
>NA|16|TRBV6-5|TRBJ1-1
CASSLGAFSPNTEAFF
>NA|13|TRBV29-1|TRBJ2-2
CSVVLGPTGELFF
>NA|13|TRBV27|TRBJ2-7
CASSSGPSNEQYF
>TRBD1|15|TRBV2|TRBJ1-5
CASRWGQGINQPQHF
>TRBD2|16|TRBV13|TRBJ2-3
CASSLSGRASTDTQYF
>TRBD1|13|TRBV4-1|TRBJ2-7
CASSLTGTYEQYF
>NA|15|TRBV4-3|TRBJ1-1
CASSQTRVLDTEAFF
>NA|16|TRBV4-1|TRBJ2-7
CASSQERGLLAGEQYF
>TRBD1|14|TRBV2|TRBJ2-7
CASREVTGAQGQYF
>NA|16|TRBV6-2/TRBV6-3|TRBJ2-3
CASSYDTETSTDTQYF
>NA|15|TRBV9|TRBJ2-7
CASSPGPRRDYEQYF
>NA|15|TRBV5-1|TRBJ2-7
CASSPEGTFSYEQYF
>NA|14|TRBV14|TRBJ2-3
CASSQDTASDTRYF
>TRBD1|19|TRBV6-2/TRBV6-3|TRBJ2-2
CASSYLRDRAVANTGELFF
>NA|14|TRBV28|TRBJ2-3
CASSFLSSLGTQYF
>NA|14|TRBV12-3/TRBV12-4|TRBJ1-5
CASSPSLGNQPQHF
>NA|13|TRBV6-5|TRBJ1-6
CASSYSTNSPLHF
>NA|18|TRBV29-1|TRBJ1-1
CSVEDPDAGARVNTEAFF
>NA|16|TRBV9|TRBJ1-1
CASSGAPGYMNTEAFF
>TRBD1|16|TRBV6-5|TRBJ1-5
CASSISGTVPNQPQHF
>NA|14|TRBV4-3|TRBJ1-5
CASSQDGGTQPQHF
>NA|15|TRBV4-2|TRBJ2-7
CASSQVAGRSYEQYF
>TRBD1|15|TRBV28|TRBJ1-5
CASSSERTGTQPQHF
>NA|12|TRBV15|TRBJ2-1
CATSRDPNEQFF
>NA|14|TRBV3-1|TRBJ2-2
CASSQEGFGGELFF
>NA|15|TRBV7-2|TRBJ2-7
CASSRDPGPPGEQYF
>NA|15|TRBV7-2|TRBJ1-3
CASSSDSASGNTIYF
>NA|14|TRBV12-3/TRBV12-4|TRBJ2-5
CASSIQGLEETQYF